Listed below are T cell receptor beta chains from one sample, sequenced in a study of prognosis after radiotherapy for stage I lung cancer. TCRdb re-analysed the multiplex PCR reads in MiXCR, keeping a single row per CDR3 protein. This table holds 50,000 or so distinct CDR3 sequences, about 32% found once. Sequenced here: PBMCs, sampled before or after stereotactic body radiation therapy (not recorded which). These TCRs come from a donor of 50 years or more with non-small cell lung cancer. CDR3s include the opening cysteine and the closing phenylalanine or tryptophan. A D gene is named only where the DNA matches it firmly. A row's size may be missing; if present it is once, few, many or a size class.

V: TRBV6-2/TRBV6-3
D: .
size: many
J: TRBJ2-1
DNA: TGTGCCAGCAGTAAAGCGTGGCGGAGGGTCGACAATGAGCAGTTCTTC
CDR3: CASSKAWRRVDNEQFF

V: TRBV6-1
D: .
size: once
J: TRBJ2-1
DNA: TGTGCCATCGACCCCCCCGGGACGCACCAGCAGTTCTTC
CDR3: CAIDPPGTHQQFF

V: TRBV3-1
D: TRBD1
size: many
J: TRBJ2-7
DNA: TGTGCCAGCAGCTCGACAGGGGGTTTGTACGAGCAGTACTTC
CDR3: CASSSTGGLYEQYF

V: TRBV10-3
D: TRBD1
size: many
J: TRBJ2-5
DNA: TGTGCCATCAGTGAGTCCCGGACAGGGGGCGTAGAGACCCAGTACTTC
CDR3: CAISESRTGGVETQYF

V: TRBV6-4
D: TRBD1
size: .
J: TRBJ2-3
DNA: TGTGCCACCACTCCAGTGGGACAGGTCACAGATACGCAGTATTTT
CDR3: CATTPVGQVTDTQYF

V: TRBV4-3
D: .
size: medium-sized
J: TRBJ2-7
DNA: TGCGCCAGCAGCCAAGAATTCGGGAGCTCCATCGACGAGCAGTACTTC
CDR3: CASSQEFGSSIDEQYF

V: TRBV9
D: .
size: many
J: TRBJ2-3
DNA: TGTGCCAGCAGCGTCCCCCATGGTACGGGAGGCACAGATACGCAGTATTTT
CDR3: CASSVPHGTGGTDTQYF

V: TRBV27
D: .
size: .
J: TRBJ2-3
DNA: TGTGCCAGCAGTTTGAGCGGAAGTAGCACAGATACACAGTATTTT
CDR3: CASSLSGSSTDTQYF

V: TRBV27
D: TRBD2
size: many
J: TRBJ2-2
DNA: TGTGCCACCCAACGTCGCGGGACTAGCGGGAGGAGGTCTGGAACCGGGGAGCTGTTTTTT
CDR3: CATQRRGTSGRRSGTGELFF

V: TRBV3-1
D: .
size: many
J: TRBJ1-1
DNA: TGTGCCAGCAGCCAGGGACGGGACACTGAAGCTTTCTTT
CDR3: CASSQGRDTEAFF

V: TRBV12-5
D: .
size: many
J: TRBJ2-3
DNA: TGTGCTAGTGCCCCTTCCACAGATACGCAGTATTTT
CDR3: CASAPSTDTQYF

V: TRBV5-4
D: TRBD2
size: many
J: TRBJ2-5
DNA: TGTGCCAGCAGCTTGGGACGGGGCGGGGGATCGGCCCAGTACTTC
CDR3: CASSLGRGGGSAQYF

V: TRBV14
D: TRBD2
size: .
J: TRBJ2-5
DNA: TGTGCCAGCAGCCGAGCGGGGGGTAGTCGAGAGACCCAGTACTTC
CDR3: CASSRAGGSRETQYF

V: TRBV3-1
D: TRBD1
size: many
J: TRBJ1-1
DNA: TGTGCCAGCAGTTCTTCTGGACAGGGGTGGACTGAAGCTTTCTTT
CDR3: CASSSSGQGWTEAFF

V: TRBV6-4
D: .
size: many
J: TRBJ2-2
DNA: TGTGCCAGCAGCAGGGAGCTAGGCACCGGGGAGCTGTTTTTT
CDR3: CASSRELGTGELFF

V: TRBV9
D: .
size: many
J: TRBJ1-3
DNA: TGTGCCAGCAGCGATGGGCCCGTCGGTGACTCTGGAAACACCATATATTTT
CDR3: CASSDGPVGDSGNTIYF

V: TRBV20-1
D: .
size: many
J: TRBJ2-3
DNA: TGCAGTGCTCTCCCCGCGGGGACCTCCGGTTTGTTGGATACGCAGTATTTT
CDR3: CSALPAGTSGLLDTQYF

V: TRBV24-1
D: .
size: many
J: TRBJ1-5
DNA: TGTGCCACCAGTGTACGGGGCGATCAGCCCCAGCATTTT
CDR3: CATSVRGDQPQHF

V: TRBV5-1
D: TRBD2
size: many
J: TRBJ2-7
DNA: TGCGCCAGCAGCCCTGACTCGGGACTAGCGGAGCAGTACTTC
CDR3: CASSPDSGLAEQYF

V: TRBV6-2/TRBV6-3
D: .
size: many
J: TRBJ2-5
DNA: TGTGCCAGCAGTTGGGGGGGCCGAGGAGGAGAGACCCAGTACTTC
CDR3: CASSWGGRGGETQYF

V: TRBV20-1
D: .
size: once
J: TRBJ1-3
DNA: TGCAGTGCTAGTGACGTATCCAAAGGGGGAAACACCATATATTTT
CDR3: CSASDVSKGGNTIYF

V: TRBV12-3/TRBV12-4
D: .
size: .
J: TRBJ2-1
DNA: TGTGCCAGCAGTGTCCGGACAGAAAATGAGCAGTTCTTC
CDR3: CASSVRTENEQFF

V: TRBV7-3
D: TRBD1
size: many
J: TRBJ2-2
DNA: TGTGCCAGCAGCCCCCCAGGGGGCGCGTCCGGGGAGCTGTTTTTT
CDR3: CASSPPGGASGELFF

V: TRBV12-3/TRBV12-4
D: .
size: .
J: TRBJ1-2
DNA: TGTGCCAGCGAGGGGCCTAACTATGGCTACACCTTC
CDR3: CASEGPNYGYTF

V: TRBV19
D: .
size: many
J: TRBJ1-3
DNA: TGTGCCACTCGGACGGGGTACTCTGGAAACACCATATATTTT
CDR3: CATRTGYSGNTIYF

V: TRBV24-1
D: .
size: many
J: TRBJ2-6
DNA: TGTGCCACGGCGGCCGGGTCCCGTGGGGCCAACGTCCTGACTTTC
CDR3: CATAAGSRGANVLTF

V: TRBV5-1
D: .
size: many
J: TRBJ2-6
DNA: TGCGCCAGCAGCACGGGGACATCCCCTTCTGGGGCCAACGTCCTGACTTTC
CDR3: CASSTGTSPSGANVLTF

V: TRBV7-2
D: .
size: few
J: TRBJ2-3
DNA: TGTGCCAGAAGCCAGAGCACAGATACGCAGTATTTT
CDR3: CARSQSTDTQYF

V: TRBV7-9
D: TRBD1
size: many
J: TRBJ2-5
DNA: TGTGCCAGCAGCTTACCCCTGACAGGGCGAGAGACCCAGTACTTC
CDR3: CASSLPLTGRETQYF

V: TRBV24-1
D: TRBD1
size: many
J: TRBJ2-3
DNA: TGTGCCACCAGTGATTGGGGGACAGAAAGCACAGATACGCAGTATTTT
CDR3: CATSDWGTESTDTQYF

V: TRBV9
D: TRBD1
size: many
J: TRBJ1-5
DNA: TGTGCCAGCAGCGCGACAGGGATCAATCAGCCCCAGCATTTT
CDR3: CASSATGINQPQHF

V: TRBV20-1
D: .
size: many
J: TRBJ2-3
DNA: TGCAGTGCGACATTCCCAGGGCTCAGATTGGAGACGCAGTATTTT
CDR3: CSATFPGLRLETQYF

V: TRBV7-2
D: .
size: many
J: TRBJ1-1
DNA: TGTGCCAGCAGCTTACAAGGGCCCACAAACACTGAAGCTTTCTTT
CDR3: CASSLQGPTNTEAFF

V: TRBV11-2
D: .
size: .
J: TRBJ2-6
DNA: TGTGCCAGCAGCTTAAGAGGGACCGTAGCCTCTGTGGCCAACGTCATGACTTTC
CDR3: CASSLRGTVASVANVMTF

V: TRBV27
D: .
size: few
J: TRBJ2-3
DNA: TGTGCCAGCAGTTACGCAGATACGCAGTATTTT
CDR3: CASSYADTQYF

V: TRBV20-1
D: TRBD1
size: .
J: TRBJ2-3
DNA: TGCAGTGCTAGCGGACAGGGGATTACAGATACGCAGTATTTT
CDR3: CSASGQGITDTQYF

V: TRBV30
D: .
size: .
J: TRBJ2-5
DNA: TGTGCCTGGAGTCTAGAAGAGACCCAGTACTTC
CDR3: CAWSLEETQYF

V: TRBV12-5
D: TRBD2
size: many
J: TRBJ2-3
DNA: TGTGCTAGTGGCCCGGGTTGGGCTAGCGGGAACACAGATACGCAGTATTTT
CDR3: CASGPGWASGNTDTQYF

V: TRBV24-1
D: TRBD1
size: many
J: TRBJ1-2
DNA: TGTGCCACCAGTGATTCCGGGGGGACAGACGCTTATGGCTACACCTTC
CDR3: CATSDSGGTDAYGYTF

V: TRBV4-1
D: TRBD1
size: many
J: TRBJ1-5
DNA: TGCGCCAGCAGCCAAGAAAGACAGGGGATCACGCCCCAGCATTTT
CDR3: CASSQERQGITPQHF

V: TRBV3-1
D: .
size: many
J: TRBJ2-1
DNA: TGTGCCAGCAGCCAAGGAGGCGGGTTCTGGAATGAGCAGTTCTTC
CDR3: CASSQGGGFWNEQFF

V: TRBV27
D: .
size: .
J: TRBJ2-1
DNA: TGTGCCAGCAGTTTACTCGACAGCGGCTGCAATGAGCAGTTCTTC
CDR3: CASSLLDSGCNEQFF

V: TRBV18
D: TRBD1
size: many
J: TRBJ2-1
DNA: TGTGCCAGCTCACCGGGACAGGGATGGGATGAGCAGTTCTTC
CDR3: CASSPGQGWDEQFF

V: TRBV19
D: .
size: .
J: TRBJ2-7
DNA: TGTGCCAGTACCGACAGCTACCGGAACTACGAGCAGTACTTC
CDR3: CASTDSYRNYEQYF

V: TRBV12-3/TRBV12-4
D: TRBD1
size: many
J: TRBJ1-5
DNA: TGTGCCAGCAGTTATACGACAGGGGGCAATCAGCCCCAGCATTTT
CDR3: CASSYTTGGNQPQHF

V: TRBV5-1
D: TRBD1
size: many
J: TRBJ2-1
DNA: TGCGCCAGCACCCCAACAGGGGGCCGGGGTTACAATGAGCAGTTCTTC
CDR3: CASTPTGGRGYNEQFF